This is a list of T cell receptor beta chains from one sample in a study of T cells in Graves' hyperthyroidism and ophthalmopathy. TCRdb fed the multiplex PCR reads into MiXCR, producing one record per CDR3 protein. The sample holds about 350,000 distinct CDR3 sequences; 15% to 20% are singletons and the top ten take roughly a sixth. Source material: blood. The receptors stem from a woman between 40 and 50 years old with Graves' ophthalmopathy. The CDR3 runs from the conserved cysteine through the conserved F or W. D genes are given only for firm matches. Clone sizes are given selectively: once, few, many, or a class where the clone is expanded.

v_call,cdr3_length,j_call,clone_size,d_call,cdr3_nt,cdr3_aa
TRBV12-3/TRBV12-4,14,TRBJ2-2,NA,NA,TGTGCCAGCAGTTTAAGCAGGGTCTACGGGGAGCTGTTTTTT,CASSLSRVYGELFF
TRBV28,12,TRBJ2-7,many,NA,TGTGCCAGCAAGGGAGATAACTACGAGCAGTACTTC,CASKGDNYEQYF
TRBV7-4,22,TRBJ2-2,many,NA,TGTGCCAGCAGCTTAGCACAGGGGCTAGCGGAAAATACCCGCGGGAACACCGGGGAGCTGTTTTTT,CASSLAQGLAENTRGNTGELFF
TRBV20-1,12,TRBJ1-2,many,NA,TGCAGTGCTAGGGGCCCGAGGGATGGCTACACCTTC,CSARGPRDGYTF
TRBV20-1,14,TRBJ1-1,many,NA,TGCAGTGCTTCCCAAGGGGGGGTCGGGGCTGAAGCTTTCTTT,CSASQGGVGAEAFF
TRBV7-3,14,TRBJ2-5,many,TRBD2,TGTGCCAGCAGTTTTAGAGCGGGAGAAGAGACCCAGTACTTC,CASSFRAGEETQYF
TRBV6-1,16,TRBJ2-5,many,TRBD2,TGTGCCAGCAGTAAAGCCGTTAGCGGGAGAGGCGAGACCCAGTACTTC,CASSKAVSGRGETQYF
TRBV7-6,15,TRBJ1-6,many,NA,TGTGCCAGCAGCATCCGGGACGGCTATAATTCACCCCTCCACTTT,CASSIRDGYNSPLHF
TRBV6-1,15,TRBJ1-5,NA,TRBD1,TGTGCCAGCAGCGACCCGGGACAGGGGAGTCAGCCCCAGCATTTT,CASSDPGQGSQPQHF
TRBV30,14,TRBJ1-1,many,NA,TGTGCCTGGAGTGTAAGCAGAGAGAACACTGAAGCTTTCTTT,CAWSVSRENTEAFF
TRBV19,14,TRBJ1-1,many,NA,TGTGCCAGTATGGACATGGGGGCTGACACTGAAGCTTTCTTT,CASMDMGADTEAFF
TRBV2,14,TRBJ1-5,many,TRBD1,TGTGCCAGCACCCTGACAGGGATCAATCAGCCCCAGCATTTT,CASTLTGINQPQHF
TRBV28,14,TRBJ1-2,NA,TRBD1,TGTGCCAGCAGTGTGACAGGGGCTAAGGATGGCTACACCTTC,CASSVTGAKDGYTF
TRBV2,16,TRBJ1-2,many,NA,TGTGCCAGCAGTGAAAGGTCGCGCATAGCTAACTATGGCTACACCTTC,CASSERSRIANYGYTF
TRBV27,14,TRBJ2-7,many,NA,TGTGCCAGCAGTTTATTAGACCCGTTCGGCGAGCAGTACTTC,CASSLLDPFGEQYF
TRBV12-3/TRBV12-4,13,TRBJ1-1,many,NA,TGTGCCAGCAGTTTAATACAGGCCTATCGGGCTTTCTTT,CASSLIQAYRAFF
TRBV2,15,TRBJ1-2,many,NA,TGTGCCAGCAGTGTTTCGCAGTCGGCCTCTGGGGGCTACACCTTC,CASSVSQSASGGYTF
TRBV20-1,17,TRBJ1-5,NA,NA,TGCAGTGCTAGAGATGATGGGAGGGTCAGCATCCATCAGCCCCAGCGTTTT,CSARDDGRVSIHQPQRF
TRBV6-1,13,TRBJ2-5,many,TRBD1,TGTGCCAGCAGTGGGGACAGGAGGGAGACCCAGTACTTC,CASSGDRRETQYF
TRBV5-6,16,TRBJ1-1,many,NA,TGTGCCAGCAGCTTGGAAGTTTCCAGGGGCGGCACTGAAGCTTTCTTT,CASSLEVSRGGTEAFF
TRBV19,13,TRBJ1-2,many,NA,TGTGCCAGTAGTCCTCGGACCGGCTATGGCTACACCTTC,CASSPRTGYGYTF
TRBV6-5,14,TRBJ2-7,many,NA,TGTGCCAGCAGTTATCAACCGGAATCCTACGAGCAGTACTTC,CASSYQPESYEQYF
TRBV19,13,TRBJ1-2,many,NA,TGTGCCAGTAGCAGTGTTGAAGGGACCGTTGGCACCTTC,CASSSVEGTVGTF
TRBV12-3/TRBV12-4,14,TRBJ2-4,NA,NA,TGTGCCAGCAGTGGGGTATTGGGAGCGGCGGTTCAGTACTTC,CASSGVLGAAVQYF
TRBV6-6,14,TRBJ2-2,many,NA,TGTGCCAGCAGTTTAGACCCCGGCATCGGGGAGCTGTTTTTT,CASSLDPGIGELFF
TRBV20-1,14,TRBJ2-7,many,TRBD2,TGCAGTGCGCGTTCGGGAGGTCCCTCCTACGAGCAGTACTTC,CSARSGGPSYEQYF
TRBV20-1,14,TRBJ2-7,many,TRBD2,TGCAGTGCCAGGACGGGACTAGCGGTCTACGAGCAGTACTTC,CSARTGLAVYEQYF
TRBV27,13,TRBJ2-7,NA,NA,TGTGCCAGCAGTTCATCATCCCGCTACGAGCAGTACTTC,CASSSSSRYEQYF
TRBV6-4,14,TRBJ2-1,many,NA,TGTGCCAGCAGTGACGGACCAGGGCACAATGAGCAGTTCTTC,CASSDGPGHNEQFF
TRBV6-2/TRBV6-3,12,TRBJ2-7,many,NA,TGTGCCAGCAGCCCAAAACACTACAAGCAGTACTTC,CASSPKHYKQYF
TRBV6-2/TRBV6-3,11,TRBJ1-1,many,NA,TGTGCCAGCAGCTCCGCCTCTGAAGCTTTCTTT,CASSSASEAFF
TRBV25-1,14,TRBJ1-2,few,NA,TGTGCCAGCAGGGGCCCTTCACTATCCTATGGCTACACCTTC,CASRGPSLSYGYTF
TRBV6-2/TRBV6-3,16,TRBJ2-7,many,TRBD1,TGTGCCAGCAGTTACACGGGGACAGGCCTCATGGGCGAGCAGTACTTC,CASSYTGTGLMGEQYF
TRBV5-1,17,TRBJ1-2,many,TRBD1,TGCGCCAGCAGCTTGGATATAAGGACAGGCCCAAGTTATGGCTACACCTTC,CASSLDIRTGPSYGYTF
TRBV7-6,14,TRBJ2-5,many,NA,TGTGCCAGCAGCTGGGCGTGGGGGAGAGAGACCCAGTACTTC,CASSWAWGRETQYF
TRBV12-3/TRBV12-4,13,TRBJ1-5,NA,NA,TGTGCCATCCGGGACGGGGGCAATCAGCCCCAGCATTTT,CAIRDGGNQPQHF
TRBV6-5,14,TRBJ2-5,many,NA,TGTGCCAGCAGTTACTTCCAGCTTGAGGAGACCCAGTACTTC,CASSYFQLEETQYF
TRBV7-8,16,TRBJ2-1,many,NA,TGTGCCAGCAGCTTAAGCCGCTGGAGCTCCTACAATGAGCAGTTCTTC,CASSLSRWSSYNEQFF
TRBV4-3,16,TRBJ2-7,NA,NA,TGCGCCAGCAGCCAAGATGTCGCAGGGGAGTCCTACGAGCAGTACTTC,CASSQDVAGESYEQYF
TRBV28,14,TRBJ2-2,many,TRBD2,TGTGCCACGGTTACTAGCGGGCTCACCGGGGAGCTGTTTTTT,CATVTSGLTGELFF
TRBV30,12,TRBJ1-1,many,NA,TGTGCCTGGAGTGATAGGTGGACTGAAGCTTTCTTT,CAWSDRWTEAFF
TRBV7-8,13,TRBJ2-6,many,NA,TGTGCCAGCACCCTTTCTGGGGCCAACGTCCTGACTTTC,CASTLSGANVLTF
TRBV12-3/TRBV12-4,13,TRBJ1-1,many,NA,TGTGCCAGCAGTCATGGAGGGGCCGGTGAAGCTTTCTTT,CASSHGGAGEAFF
TRBV9,16,TRBJ2-2,few,TRBD1,TGTGCCAGCAGCGTAGTAGGGACAGGGGCCATCGGGGAGCTGTTTTTT,CASSVVGTGAIGELFF